The clone carrying this T cell receptor (beta chain) was picked up many times. Via MiXCR, TCRdb re-called the PCR reads. The profile shows 37,000 or so clones, 17% of them singletons. The data were obtained in a study of metastatic and nonmetastatic thyroid tumors. Study details: Repertoire comparisons spanned blood and tumor or nodule tissue from malignant and benign thyroid patients.

The CDR3 length is 15 residues. Per germline, CDR1 LGHDT and CDR2 YNNKEL (reference sequence). Germline trimming cut 2 bases from V and 15 bases from J; bases unmatched to any gene: 11. Patients were all untreated before their thyroid surgery. The TCR was taken from a male donor with papillary thyroid cancer or a benign thyroid nodule (not recorded which). Some clones in this sample may be carry-over from other donors' samples. The sample taken for sequencing was blood. The chain recombines TRBV3-1 with TRBJ1-6, with 9 bases identical to TRBD1. DNA of the CDR3: TGTGCCAGCAGCCAACTTATGACAGGGGGGGGAAGCCTCCACTTT. It encodes CASSQLMTGGGSLHF. Complete variable domain (other parts from reference TRBV3-1 and TRBJ1-6): DTAVSQTPKYLVTQMGNDKSIKCEQNLGHDTMYWYKQDSKKFLKIMFSYNNKELIINETVPNRFSPKSPDKAHLNLHINSLELGDSAVYFCASSQLMTGGGSLHFGNGTRLTVT.